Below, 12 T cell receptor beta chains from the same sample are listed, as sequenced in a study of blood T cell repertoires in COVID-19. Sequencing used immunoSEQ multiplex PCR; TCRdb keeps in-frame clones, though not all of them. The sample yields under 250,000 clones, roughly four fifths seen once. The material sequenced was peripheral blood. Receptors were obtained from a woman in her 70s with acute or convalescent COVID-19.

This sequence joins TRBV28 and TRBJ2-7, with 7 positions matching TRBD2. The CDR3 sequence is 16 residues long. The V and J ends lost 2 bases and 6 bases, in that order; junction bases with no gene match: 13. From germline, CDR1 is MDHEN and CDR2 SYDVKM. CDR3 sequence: CASSLPYSGRVGEQYF. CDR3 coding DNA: TGTGCCAGCAGTTTACCCTACTCGGGGAGGGTCGGCGAGCAGTACTTC. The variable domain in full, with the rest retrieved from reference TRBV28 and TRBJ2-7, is DVKVTQSSRYLVKRTGEKVFLECVQDMDHENMFWYRQDPGLGLRLIYFSYDVKMKEKGDIPEGYSVSREKKERFSLILESASTNQTSMYLCASSLPYSGRVGEQYFGPGTRLTVT.

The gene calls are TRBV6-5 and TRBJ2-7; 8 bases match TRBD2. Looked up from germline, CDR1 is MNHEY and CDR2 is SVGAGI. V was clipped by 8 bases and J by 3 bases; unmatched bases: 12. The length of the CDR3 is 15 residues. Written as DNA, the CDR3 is TGTGCCAGCTTCCCGCCTAAGGCGGGGGGCTACGAGCAGTACTTC. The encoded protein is CASFPPKAGGYEQYF.

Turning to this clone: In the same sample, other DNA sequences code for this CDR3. CDR3 bases: TGTGCCAGCAGTCTCGGGGGGAACTATGGCTACACCTTC. Its translation: CASSLGGNYGYTF. The gene calls are TRBV5-6 and TRBJ1-2; D possibly corresponds to TRBD1 (5 bases). Germline CDR1 SGHDT, CDR2 YYEEEE. The CDR3 length is 13 residues. Trimming stripped 5 bases from V and 2 bases from J, with 10 bases between. The variable domain in full, completed from reference TRBV5-6 and TRBJ1-2, reads DAGVTQSPTHLIKTRGQQVTLRCSPKSGHDTVSWYQQALGQGPQFIFQYYEEEERQRGNFPDRFSGHQFPNYSSELNVNALLLGDSALYLCASSLGGNYGYTFGSGTRLTVV.

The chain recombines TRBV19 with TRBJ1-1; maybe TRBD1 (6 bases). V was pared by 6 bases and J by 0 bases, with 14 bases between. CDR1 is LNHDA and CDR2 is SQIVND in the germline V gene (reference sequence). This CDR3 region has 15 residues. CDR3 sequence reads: CASRSGATMNTEAFF. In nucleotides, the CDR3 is TGTGCCAGTAGGTCAGGGGCCACCATGAACACTGAAGCTTTCTTT.

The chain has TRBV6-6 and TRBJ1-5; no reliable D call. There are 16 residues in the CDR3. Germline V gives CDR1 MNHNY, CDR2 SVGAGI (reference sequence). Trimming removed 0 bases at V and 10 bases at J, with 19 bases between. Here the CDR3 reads CASSYSGPNSISPQHF. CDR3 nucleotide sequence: TGTGCCAGCAGTTACTCTGGGCCTAACTCAATCAGCCCCCAGCATTTT.

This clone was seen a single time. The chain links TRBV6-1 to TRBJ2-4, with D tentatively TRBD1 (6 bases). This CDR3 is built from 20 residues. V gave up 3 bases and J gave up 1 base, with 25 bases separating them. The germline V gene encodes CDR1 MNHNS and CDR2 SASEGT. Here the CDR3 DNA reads TGTGCCAGCAGTGACGTTCAAATCAACAGGGCCAGGGTGGCCAAAAACATTCAGTACTTC. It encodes CASSDVQINRARVAKNIQYF.

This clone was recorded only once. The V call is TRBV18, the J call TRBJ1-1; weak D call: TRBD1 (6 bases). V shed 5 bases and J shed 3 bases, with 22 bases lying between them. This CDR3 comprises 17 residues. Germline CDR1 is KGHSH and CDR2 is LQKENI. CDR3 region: CASSSLTGLVGYTEAFF. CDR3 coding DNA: TGTGCCAGCTCATCCTTGACAGGACTCGTCGGGTACACTGAAGCTTTCTTT.

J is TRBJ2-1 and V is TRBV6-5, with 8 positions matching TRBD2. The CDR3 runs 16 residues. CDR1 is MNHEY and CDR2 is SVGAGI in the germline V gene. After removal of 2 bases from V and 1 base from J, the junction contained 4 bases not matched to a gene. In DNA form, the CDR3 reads TGTGCCAGCAGTTACCCCGCGGGGGGTTCCTACAATGAGCAGTTCTTC. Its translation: CASSYPAGGSYNEQFF.

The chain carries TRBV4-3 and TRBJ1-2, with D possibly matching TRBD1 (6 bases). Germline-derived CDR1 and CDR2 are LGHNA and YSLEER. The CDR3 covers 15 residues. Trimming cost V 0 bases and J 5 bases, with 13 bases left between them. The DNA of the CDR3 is TGCGCCAGCAGCCAAGAGGTCGTTACAGGGTATGGCTACACCTTC. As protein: CASSQEVVTGYGYTF.

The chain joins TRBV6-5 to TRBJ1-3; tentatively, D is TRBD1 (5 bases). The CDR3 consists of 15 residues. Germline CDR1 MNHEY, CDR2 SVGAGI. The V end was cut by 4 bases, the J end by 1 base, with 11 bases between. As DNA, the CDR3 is TGTGCCAGCAGTTGGGGCAGGGCGTCTGGAAACACCATATATTTT. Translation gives CASSWGRASGNTIYF.

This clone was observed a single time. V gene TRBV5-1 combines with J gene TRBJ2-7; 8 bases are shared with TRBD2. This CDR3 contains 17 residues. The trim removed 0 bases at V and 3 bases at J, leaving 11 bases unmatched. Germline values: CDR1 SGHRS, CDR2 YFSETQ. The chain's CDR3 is CASSLGSPGLGNYEQYF. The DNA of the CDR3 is TGCGCCAGCAGCTTGGGATCCCCGGGACTAGGGAACTACGAGCAGTACTTC.

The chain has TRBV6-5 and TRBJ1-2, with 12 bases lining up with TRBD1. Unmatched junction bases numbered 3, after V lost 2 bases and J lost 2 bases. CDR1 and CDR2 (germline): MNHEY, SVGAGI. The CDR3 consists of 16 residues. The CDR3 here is CASSYTGTGGNYGYTF. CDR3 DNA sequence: TGTGCCAGCAGTTACACCGGGACAGGGGGCAACTATGGCTACACCTTC.